Described below is a single T cell receptor beta chain sequence and its context. The data were obtained in a study of human T cells and chemical hapten exposure. A single record per CDR3 protein comes from TCRdb applying MiXCR to the RACE reads. This table has over 35,000 distinct CDR3 sequences, about an eighth appearing once. As to time point: patch test 3, about 24 weeks after DPC sensitization. As for treatment: therapeutic diphenylcyclopropenone sensitization with weekly scalp DPC. Unfractionated whole blood yielded total RNA. Trimming removed 6 bases at V and 7 bases at J, with 13 bases between. CDR1 and CDR2 from the germline V gene are MDHEN and SYDVKM. The CDR3 has 12 amino acids.

Sequences were derived from whole blood, sampled in connection with sensitization to the hapten diphenylcyclopropenone (DPC). This TCR was recovered from a middle-aged woman with alopecia areata. Some clones in this sample may be carry-over from other donors' samples. The chain recombines TRBV28 with TRBJ2-7; TRBD2 might be the D (5 bases). In DNA form, the CDR3 reads TGTGCCAGCAGCCTGCATCGGGGTGAGCAGTACTTC. Amino acids: CASSLHRGEQYF.